This is a list of T cell receptor beta chains from one sample in a study of graft-versus-host responses after intestinal transplantation. Assay used: immunoSEQ multiplex PCR; TCRdb lists only in-frame clones, some missing. The table shows fewer than 30,000 clones, with approximately 85% occurring only once. The specimen comprised PBMCs, sampled more than 450 days after intestinal transplant. The receptors originated from a human patient who received an intestinal transplant, so some T cells may come from the graft donor. The conserved cysteine and the conserved F or W are not part of the CDR3 here.

v_call	j_call	cdr3_aa
TRBV18	TRBJ2-5	ASSPPSVETQY
TRBV13	TRBJ2-2	ASSLRRSGRPNTGELF
TRBV4-1	TRBJ2-1	ASSLLWRDFYNEQF
TRBV19	TRBJ2-1	ASSIDRVAGGSEQF
TRBV5-1	TRBJ1-4	ASSLRETEEKLF
TRBV7-9	TRBJ2-1	ASSLGRTIHNEQF
TRBV9	TRBJ1-6	ASSVDLVDNSPLH
TRBV2	TRBJ2-1	ASRDDTAEAYNEQF
TRBV18	TRBJ1-3	ATTPSPSGNTIY
TRBV19	TRBJ2-3	ASSMGGQGKDTQY
TRBV10-2	TRBJ2-1	ASRRTSGRSSYNEQF
TRBV6-5	TRBJ2-7	ASSYSSAGLGYEQY
TRBV12-5	TRBJ1-5	ASALQGPNQPQH
TRBV19	TRBJ2-1	ASSGRGDEQF
TRBV11-3	TRBJ2-7	ASSPGTGRKYEQY
TRBV5-8	TRBJ2-3	ASNPMGQSTDTQY
TRBV6-5	TRBJ2-2	ASSRPRTGDGELF
TRBV27	TRBJ1-1	ASSLGQGHTEAF
TRBV29-1	TRBJ1-2	SVFGQGLFYGYT
TRBV30	TRBJ1-1	AWTPGQGVVEAF
TRBV6-6	TRBJ1-2	ASSYSQGQEGYT
TRBV6-5	TRBJ1-1	ASSYSVTENTEAF
TRBV5-6	TRBJ1-4	ASSRWTGRDEKLF
TRBV5-1	TRBJ2-1	ASSFGTTPYNEQF
TRBV30	TRBJ2-5	AWSVGLAKETQY
TRBV5-1	TRBJ1-5	ASSFDGQGSQPQH
TRBV6-1	TRBJ2-7	ASRDPGKPYEQY
TRBV29-1	TRBJ2-2	SVAETGFTGELF
TRBV7-8	TRBJ2-7	ASSLTGGAYEQY
TRBV7-9	TRBJ2-7	ASSNPSGSSYEQY